A selection of T cell receptor beta chains follows, all from one sample in a study of blood T cell repertoires in COVID-19. Some clones are missing from TCRdb's copy, which holds only in-frame ones; the method was immunoSEQ multiplex PCR. The repertoire consists of about 250,000 clones, with approximately 88% occurring once and the leading ten covering over 3%. The sequenced sample consisted of PBMCs or T cells enriched from blood (not recorded which). Receptors originate from a woman between 40 and 55 years old who had been exposed to COVID-19. Each CDR3 is given with its conserved first and last residue. Not all rows give a size; the values are once, few, many and, for expanded clones, a class.

v_gene	abundance	j_gene	CDR3aa
TRBV7-9	-	TRBJ2-2	CASSVGRSGLAGTGELFF
TRBV7-8	-	TRBJ1-4	CASSPKRQGISYEKLFF
TRBV4-2	-	TRBJ1-4	CASSQTDRVNEKLFF
TRBV11-3	-	TRBJ2-2	CASSLSGRPGELFF
TRBV19	-	TRBJ2-1	CASSINIGGGGEQFF
TRBV28	-	TRBJ1-1	CASSQDQGWTEAFF
TRBV25-1	-	TRBJ1-2	CASSESPGGSYGYTF
TRBV28	-	TRBJ1-5	CASGQGSQPQHF
TRBV4-3	-	TRBJ2-5	CASSQELTGRAGWETQYF
TRBV18	-	TRBJ2-2	CASSPRTGGNTGELFF
TRBV2	-	TRBJ1-2	CASRDRNGRWVRF
TRBV5-4	few	TRBJ2-2	CASSFQLAHTGELFF
TRBV4-1	-	TRBJ2-2	CASSPIPTGLTGELFF
TRBV9	-	TRBJ1-3	CASSVGSGTGNTIYF
TRBV24-1	-	TRBJ1-4	CATSDPRGGREKLFF
TRBV9	-	TRBJ2-7	CASSVGTGRGPEQYF
TRBV28	-	TRBJ1-1	CASSRQGLNTEAFF
TRBV20-1	-	TRBJ1-2	CSVPPGGTF
TRBV5-1	-	TRBJ1-1	CASSLVKTGEAFF
TRBV27	-	TRBJ2-6	CASSITGQTYSGANVLTF
TRBV30	-	TRBJ1-1	CAWSQGVGAFF
TRBV7-2	-	TRBJ1-2	CASSLAGNYGYTF
TRBV2	-	TRBJ2-4	CASSAEINIQYF
TRBV5-1	-	TRBJ2-5	CASSTAGAQTGTQYF
TRBV6-6	-	TRBJ2-2	CASSPDRVGGLNTGELFF
TRBV21-1	-	TRBJ1-2	CASSNGGSPYGYTF
TRBV6-5	-	TRBJ1-5	CASTTIAGQPQHF
TRBV3-1/TRBV3-2	-	TRBJ2-5	CASRDSGLQETQYF
TRBV9	-	TRBJ1-4	CASSVITPTGEKLFF